This T cell receptor (beta chain) was sequenced in a study of OX40 agonist ivuxolimab in advanced cancers. V was trimmed by 0 bases and J by 2 bases, leaving 10 bases between them. The CDR3 runs 14 residues. CDR1 is GTSNPN, CDR2 SVGIG, per germline (reference sequence). Whole-study results and caveats: The 0.1-3.0 mg/kg partial responders had among the lowest clonal expansion.

About this clone itself: Its matching antigen is unknown.

The repertoire was sequenced with immunoSEQ multiplex PCR; TCRdb's copy has only in-frame clones and lacks some. The sample yields 55,000 to 85,000 clones, about 85% seen once. The V gene is TRBV30, the J gene TRBJ2-5; TRBD2 is a possible D gene (6 bases). This TCR came from an adult with an advanced solid tumor such as melanoma, head and neck, liver or kidney cancer. Sequencing was performed on CD4+ or CD8+ T cells sorted from blood, taken in a trial of the OX40 agonist ivuxolimab. The CDR3 sequence: CAWSVRGTQETQYF. As DNA, the CDR3 is TGTGCCTGGAGTGTTAGAGGGACTCAAGAGACCCAGTACTTC.